Shown below are 11 T cell receptor beta chains from a single sample sequenced in a study of cytomegalovirus exposure and HLA in healthy donors. PCR involved 60 Vbeta and 13 Jbeta primers. Method: immunoSEQ multiplex PCR; TCRdb's copy keeps in-frame clones and lacks some. The sample has 150,000 to 200,000 clones, roughly 83% seen once. Sequencing was done on a sample of PBMCs. The origin of the receptors is a woman between 50 and 59 years old in good health and CMV-seronegative.

The chain carries TRBV12-5 and TRBJ2-1; the match to TRBD2 covers 8 bases. The V gene end was trimmed by 3 bases and the J gene end by 4 bases; junction bases not matched to a gene: 8. The CDR3 runs to 16 residues. Germline CDR1 reads LGHNT; CDR2 reads FRNRAP. CDR3 sequence (DNA): TGTGCTAGTGGTTTCTCAGCGGGAGTAGGGTACAATGAGCAGTTCTTC. Its translation is CASGFSAGVGYNEQFF.

CDR3 DNA: TGTGCCAGCACCGTTGACAGGAAGTACGAGCAGTACTTC. Encoded protein: CASTVDRKYEQYF. V gene TRBV11-2 combines with J gene TRBJ2-7, with D perhaps TRBD1 (6 bases). The CDR3 sequence is 13 residues long. The ends were cut back, 7 bases at V and 4 bases at J, with 14 bases in the middle. CDR1 and CDR2 from the germline V gene are SGHAT and FQNNGV.

This clone is a singleton in its sample. The chain employs TRBV7-3 and TRBJ2-2, with 8 nucleotides matching TRBD2. Germline values: CDR1 SGHTA, CDR2 FQGTGA. This CDR3 comprises 14 residues. V lost 6 bases and J lost 3; bases outside the gene matches: 3. CDR3 amino acids: CASSPGGDTGELFF. The CDR3 nucleotides read TGTGCCAGCAGTCCCGGGGGGGACACCGGGGAGCTGTTTTTT. The complete variable domain, with remaining parts taken from reference TRBV7-3 and TRBJ2-2, reads GAGVSQTPSNKVTEKGKYVELRCDPISGHTALYWYRQSLGQGPEFLIYFQGTGAADDSGLPNDRFFAVRPEGSVSTLKIQRTERGDSAVYLCASSPGGDTGELFFGEGSRLTVL.

The J gene is TRBJ1-2, the V gene TRBV28; TRBD1 agrees at 9 bases. The CDR3 has 14 amino acids. In germline, CDR1 is MDHEN, CDR2 SYDVKM. V gave up 5 bases and J gave up 8 bases; unmatched junction bases: 9. CDR3 sequence (DNA): TGTGCCAGCAGTCCATTGGACAGGGGTCGCGGCTACACCTTC. Protein product: CASSPLDRGRGYTF.

The chain uses TRBV27 and TRBJ2-7; TRBD2 matches 10 bases. Germline V gene data show CDR1 as MNHEY and CDR2 as SMNVEV (reference sequence). The CDR3 totals 14 residues. The V and J ends lost 4 bases and 6 bases, in that order; junction bases with no gene match: 6. The CDR3 DNA sequence: TGTGCCAGCAGTTCAGCGGGAGGGCCACGCGAGCAGTACTTC. Residues: CASSSAGGPREQYF.

CDR3 DNA sequence: TGTGCCAGTAGCACCGTCTTAGAGCCTCGGTATGGCTACACCTTC. Translation: CASSTVLEPRYGYTF. The chain joins TRBV19 to TRBJ1-2; D ambiguous. V gave up 6 bases and J gave up 5 bases, with 19 bases separating them. CDR3 size: 15 residues. Germline values: CDR1 LNHDA, CDR2 SQIVND (reference sequence).

This chain connects TRBV7-2 to TRBJ2-3; 7 bases match TRBD2. V lost 5 bases, J lost 2 bases, and 7 bases stayed unmatched. CDR1 and CDR2 (germline): SGHTA, FQGNSA. CDR3 length: 15 residues. The CDR3 nucleotides read TGTGCCAGCAGCCGAGCGGGGCCTTCCACAGATACGCAGTATTTT. Amino acid sequence: CASSRAGPSTDTQYF.

V is TRBV14 and J is TRBJ2-2, with D maybe TRBD1 (6 bases). The CDR3 has 17 amino acids. V was clipped by 4 bases and J by 0 bases, with 15 bases between them. CDR1 is SGHDN and CDR2 is FVKESK in the germline V gene. CDR3 sequence (DNA): TGTGCCAGCAGCCGCCCATTCGGACAGTCGAACACCGGGGAGCTGTTTTTT. This codes for CASSRPFGQSNTGELFF. Full variable domain (remainder filled in from reference TRBV14 and TRBJ2-2): EAGVTQFPSHSVIEKGQTVTLRCDPISGHDNLYWYRRVMGKEIKFLLHFVKESKQDESGMPNNRFLAERTGGTYSTLKVQPAELEDSGVYFCASSRPFGQSNTGELFFGEGSRLTVL.

The rearrangement links TRBV4-3 to TRBJ2-5; the match to TRBD2 covers 10 bases. With V trimmed by 0 bases and J by 6 bases, 7 bases remained unmatched. Per the germline V gene, CDR1 is LGHNA and CDR2 is YSLEER. The CDR3 consists of 16 residues. As DNA, the CDR3 is TGCGCCAGCAGCCAAGAAGCGGGGGGGCGAGGGAAGACCCAGTACTTC. It encodes CASSQEAGGRGKTQYF.

This chain joins TRBV28 and TRBJ2-4, with D unclear. V was pared by 1 base and J by 0 bases, with 7 bases between. The CDR3 loop spans 15 amino acids. Germline-derived CDR1 and CDR2 are MDHEN and SYDVKM. CDR3 sequence reads: CASSLSSVAKNIQYF. The DNA for the CDR3 is TGTGCCAGCAGTTTATCGTCGGTAGCCAAAAACATTCAGTACTTC.

The chain carries TRBV19 and TRBJ1-1; possibly TRBD1 for D (6 bases). V lost 1 base and J lost 11, with 11 bases in between. This CDR3 has 12 residues. CDR1 is LNHDA and CDR2 is SQIVND in the germline V gene (reference sequence). In DNA form, the CDR3 reads TGTGCCAGTAGTATAGTGGCAGGGGAGGCTTTCTTT. Translated: CASSIVAGEAFF. The complete variable domain, with remaining parts taken from reference TRBV19 and TRBJ1-1, reads DGGITQSPKYLFRKEGQNVTLSCEQNLNHDAMYWYRQDPGQGLRLIYYSQIVNDFQKGDIAEGYSVSREKKESFPLTVTSAQKNPTAFYLCASSIVAGEAFFGQGTRLTVV.